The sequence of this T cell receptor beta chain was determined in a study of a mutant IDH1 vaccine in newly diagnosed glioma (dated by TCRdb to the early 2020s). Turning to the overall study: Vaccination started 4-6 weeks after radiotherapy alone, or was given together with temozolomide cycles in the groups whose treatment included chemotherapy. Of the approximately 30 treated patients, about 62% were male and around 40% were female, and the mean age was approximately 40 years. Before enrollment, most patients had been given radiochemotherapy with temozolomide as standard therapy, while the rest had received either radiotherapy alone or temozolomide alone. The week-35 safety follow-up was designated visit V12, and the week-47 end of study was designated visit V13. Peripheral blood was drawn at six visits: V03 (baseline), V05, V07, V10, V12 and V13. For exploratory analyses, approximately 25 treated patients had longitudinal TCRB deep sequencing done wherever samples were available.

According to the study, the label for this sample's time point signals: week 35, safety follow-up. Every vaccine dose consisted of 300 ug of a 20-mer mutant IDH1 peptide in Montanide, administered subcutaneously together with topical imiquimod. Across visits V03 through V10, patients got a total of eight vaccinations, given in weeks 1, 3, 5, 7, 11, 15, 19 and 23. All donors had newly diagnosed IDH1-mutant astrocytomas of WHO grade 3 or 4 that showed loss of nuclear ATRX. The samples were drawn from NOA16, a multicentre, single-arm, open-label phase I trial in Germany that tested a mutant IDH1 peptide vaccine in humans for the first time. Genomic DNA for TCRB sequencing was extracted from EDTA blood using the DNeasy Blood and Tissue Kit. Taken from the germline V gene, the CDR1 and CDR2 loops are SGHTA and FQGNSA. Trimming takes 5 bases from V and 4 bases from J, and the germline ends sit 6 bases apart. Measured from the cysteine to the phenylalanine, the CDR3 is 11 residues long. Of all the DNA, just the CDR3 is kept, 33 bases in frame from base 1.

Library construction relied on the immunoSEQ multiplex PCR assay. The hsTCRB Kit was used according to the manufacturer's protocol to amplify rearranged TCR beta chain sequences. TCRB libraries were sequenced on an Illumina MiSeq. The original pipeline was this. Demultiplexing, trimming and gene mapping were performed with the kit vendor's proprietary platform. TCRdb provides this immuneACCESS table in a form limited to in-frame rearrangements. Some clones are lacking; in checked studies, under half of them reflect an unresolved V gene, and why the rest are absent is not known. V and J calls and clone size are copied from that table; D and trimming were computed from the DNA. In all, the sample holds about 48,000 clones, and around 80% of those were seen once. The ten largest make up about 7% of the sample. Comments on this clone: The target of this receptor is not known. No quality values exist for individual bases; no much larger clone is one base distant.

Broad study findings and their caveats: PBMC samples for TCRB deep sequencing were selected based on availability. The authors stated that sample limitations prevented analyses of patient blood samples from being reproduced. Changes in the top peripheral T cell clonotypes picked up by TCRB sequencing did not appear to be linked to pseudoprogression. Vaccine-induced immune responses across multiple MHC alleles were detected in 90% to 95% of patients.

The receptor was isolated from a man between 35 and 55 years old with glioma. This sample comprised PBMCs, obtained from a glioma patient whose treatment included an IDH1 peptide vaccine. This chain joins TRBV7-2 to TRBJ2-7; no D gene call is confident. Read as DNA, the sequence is TGTGCCAGCAGCGTCCGATACGAGCAGTACTTC. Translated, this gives CASSVRYEQYF.